The 16 T cell receptor beta chains below were found in one sample sequenced in a study of long-term antiretroviral therapy in people with HIV (dated by TCRdb to about 2022). Sequencing of the TRB variable region was done with the immunoSEQ hsTCRB v3.0 assay at survey level resolution. The clones in this table, taken by TCRdb from immuneACCESS, are in-frame only. Not every clone is retained; where verified, under half of the shortfall comes from an unresolved V gene, and the cause of the rest is unknown. For this sample there are approximately 11,000 clones; about 89% appear just once. The ten largest clones represent about 20% of the sample. This specimen consisted of unsorted PBMCs, obtained 0.2 years before starting antiretroviral therapy. These TCRs come from a woman in her thirties or forties with HIV.

The V gene is TRBV7-2, the J gene TRBJ2-5, with 9 nucleotides matching TRBD1. CDR3 size: 15 residues. The trim removed 5 bases at V and 7 bases at J, leaving 11 bases unmatched. CDR1 and CDR2 (germline): SGHTA, FQGNSA. CDR3 in amino acids: CASSISGTGRRTQYF. The CDR3, as DNA: TGTGCCAGCAGCATCTCCGGGACAGGGCGTAGGACCCAGTACTTC.

The J gene is TRBJ1-2, the V gene TRBV9; TRBD1 is a possible D gene (6 bases). This CDR3 is 15 amino acids long. With 4 bases removed from V and 6 bases from J, the gap between germline ends came to 19 bases. The germline gives CDR1 SGDLS, CDR2 YYNGEE. In DNA form, the CDR3 reads TGTGCCAGCAGCACGGGCGGGGGGCGCATACATGGCTACACCTTC. This sequence encodes CASSTGGGRIHGYTF.

The chain carries TRBV6-5 and TRBJ1-2, with D unresolved. Trimming shortened V by 0 bases and J by 8 bases, and 16 bases separated the two germline ends. The CDR3 has 15 residues. The germline gives CDR1 MNHEY, CDR2 SVGAGI. The CDR3 spells CASSYSRRETWGYTF. In nucleotides, the CDR3 is TGTGCCAGCAGTTACTCGAGAAGGGAAACTTGGGGCTACACCTTC.

The chain employs TRBV4-3 and TRBJ2-2, with D unresolved. Trimming left V 0 bases short and J 3 bases short, with 8 bases between. The germline V gene encodes CDR1 LGHNA and CDR2 YSLEER. This CDR3 region has 15 residues. CDR3 protein: CASSQDISDTGELFF. The CDR3 DNA follows: TGCGCCAGCAGCCAAGATATCTCGGACACCGGGGAGCTGTTTTTT.

This clone appeared once. The genes are TRBV10-3 and TRBJ1-6; 9 bases match TRBD1. The V segment lost 10 bases and the J segment 7 bases; nucleotides outside the gene matches: 5. Germline assignment: CDR1 ENHRY and CDR2 SYGVKD. The CDR3 consists of 13 residues. The CDR3 is CATRDRDNSPLHF. Here the CDR3 DNA reads TGTGCCACCAGGGACAGGGACAATTCACCCCTCCACTTT.

The chain has TRBV6-5 and TRBJ1-1; D is ambiguous. The CDR3 runs 16 residues. Trimming pared 4 bases from V and 6 bases from J, leaving 21 bases between. Germline CDR1 MNHEY, CDR2 SVGAGI. The chain's CDR3 is CASSSRARAGYAEAFF. The DNA of the CDR3 is TGTGCCAGCAGTTCCCGCGCGCGGGCCGGTTACGCTGAAGCTTTCTTT.

The rearrangement uses TRBV25-1 and TRBJ1-1, with D uncertain. Germline V CDR1 and CDR2: MGHDK, SYGVNS. V was clipped by 10 bases and J by 1 base, with 13 bases between them. This CDR3 is built from 13 residues. CDR3 bases: TGTGCCACCCGTCGGGCAGGGAACACTGAAGCTTTCTTT. Amino acids: CATRRAGNTEAFF.

This chain uses TRBV16 with TRBJ1-1; the D gene is possibly TRBD1 (6 bases). V lost 3 bases and J lost 3, with 14 bases in between. Germline V gives CDR1 KGHSY, CDR2 FQNENV. This CDR3 is built from 15 residues. CDR3 loop: CASSQTRGGDTEAFF. CDR3 in DNA: TGTGCCAGCAGCCAGACCAGGGGTGGGGACACTGAAGCTTTCTTT.

Comments on this clone: This sample includes further DNA sequences coding for the same CDR3. J is TRBJ2-1 and V is TRBV30, with TRBD2 matching over 8 bases. V lost 1 base to trimming and J lost 0 bases; unmatched junction nucleotides: 2. Per the germline V gene, CDR1 is GTSNPN and CDR2 is SVGIG (reference sequence). The CDR3 covers 15 residues. CDR3 bases: TGTGCCTGGAGTGAGCGGGGGAGCTCCTACAATGAGCAGTTCTTC. It is translated as CAWSERGSSYNEQFF.

V and J are TRBV25-1 and TRBJ2-1; 10 positions match TRBD2. Germline assignment: CDR1 MGHDK and CDR2 SYGVNS. V was pared by 1 base and J by 7 bases, with 4 bases of the junction left unmatched. The CDR3 covers 15 residues. This chain's CDR3 is CASSESGSGGNEQFF. Here the CDR3 DNA reads TGTGCCAGCAGTGAATCTGGTAGCGGGGGGAATGAGCAGTTCTTC.

The J gene is TRBJ2-6, the V gene TRBV6-6; 7 bases fit TRBD1. The CDR3 has 16 residues. Germline CDR1 and CDR2: MNHNY and SVGAGI (reference sequence). The J segment lost 4 bases and the V segment lost 6 bases, leaving 9 bases of the junction unmatched. The CDR3 protein is CASSQETGSGANVLTF. The CDR3, as DNA: TGTGCCAGCAGCCAAGAGACAGGGTCCGGGGCCAACGTCCTGACTTTC.

The J gene is TRBJ1-5, the V gene TRBV27; D not certain. This CDR3 region has 14 residues. V shed 5 bases and J shed 4 bases, with 12 bases lying between them. CDR1 is MNHEY and CDR2 is SMNVEV in the germline V gene (reference sequence). The CDR3 spells CASSIRARNQPQHF. DNA of the CDR3: TGTGCCAGCAGTATACGCGCCCGGAATCAGCCCCAGCATTTT.

The V gene is TRBV5-1, the J gene TRBJ1-3, with 7 bases aligning to TRBD1. Unmatched junction bases numbered 5, after V lost 2 bases and J lost 0 bases. Germline assignment: CDR1 SGHRS and CDR2 YFSETQ. This CDR3 contains 16 residues. CDR3 in amino acids: CASSLQTGDSGNTIYF. CDR3 bases: TGCGCCAGCAGCTTACAAACAGGGGACTCTGGAAACACCATATATTTT.

The chain joins TRBV11-2 to TRBJ2-7; 8 nucleotides match TRBD2. Germline V CDR1 and CDR2: SGHAT, FQNNGV. The J segment lost 7 bases and the V segment lost 2 bases, leaving 7 bases of the junction unmatched. The CDR3 consists of 14 residues. The chain's CDR3 is CASSLNGGAGEQYF. As DNA, the CDR3 is TGTGCCAGCAGCTTAAACGGGGGGGCAGGTGAGCAGTACTTC. The full variable domain, in which reference TRBV11-2 and TRBJ2-7 provide the parts outside the CDR3, is EAGVAQSPRYKIIEKRQSVAFWCNPISGHATLYWYQQILGQGPKLLIQFQNNGVVDDSQLPKDRFSAERLKGVDSTLKIQPAKLEDSAVYLCASSLNGGAGEQYFGPGTRLTVT.

The chain couples TRBV15 to TRBJ1-4; no clear D. Per the germline V gene, CDR1 is LNHNV and CDR2 is YYDKDF (reference sequence). The length of the CDR3 is 15 residues. V lost 9 bases to trimming and J lost 5 bases, with 19 bases between them. CDR3 residues: CATKNPASVNEKLFF. CDR3 nucleotide sequence: TGTGCCACTAAAAACCCCGCGTCCGTAAATGAAAAACTGTTTTTT.

The chain uses TRBV5-4 and TRBJ2-1, with 11 bases lining up with TRBD2. After removal of 4 bases from V and 3 bases from J, the junction contained 12 bases not matched to a gene. The CDR3 runs to 18 residues. The germline V gene has CDR1 SGHNT and CDR2 YYREEE (reference sequence). CDR3 sequence: CASSPGTSGLGGYNEQFF. The CDR3 DNA reads TGTGCCAGCAGCCCCGGGACTAGCGGCCTCGGCGGCTACAATGAGCAGTTCTTC.